What follows describes a single TCR beta chain. Its antigen remains unidentified. Base qualities are not at hand, and no much larger clone is one base apart. CD8 naive samples consisted of CD45RO-negative cells that were positively selected for CCR7, yielding a CD45RA+CCR7+ population without TemRA cells. Donors were healthy HIV-negative adults with no recently reported acute infections or vaccinations. Only Caucasian adults living in Nashville, Tennessee, USA were represented among the donors. Blood was collected by leukapheresis, and PBMCs were isolated by Ficoll-Histopaque density gradient centrifugation and then cryopreserved in liquid nitrogen vapor phase. Analytical flow cytometry was used to check the purity and quantity of every magnetically sorted T cell population. From each sorted fraction, genomic DNA was isolated and quantified by UV absorbance on a Nanodrop 2000c. This record belongs to a study of shared clonotypes between healthy human individuals (dated by TCRdb to the early 2020s). Describing the broader study: Three men and two women, aged 18 to 49 years, made up the cohort. Per donor, three plates each were used for CD4 naive and CD4 memory, two for CD8 naive, and one for CD8 memory. The study deeply sequenced blood TCR repertoires of several healthy adults to estimate repertoire size and the extent of clonotype sharing between individuals. To increase sequencing depth and limit assay-specific biases, TCR repertoire library preparation and sequencing were carried out by different laboratories using diverse techniques. Leukapheresis yielded between about 0.8 and 9.5 billion PBMCs per donor. What the research found in general, with its limitations: Only blood was sampled, and tissue TCR repertoires likely differ from those in blood. Sharing across several donors was observed for around 5% of naive CD4, about 4% of naive CD8, 2% to 2.5% of memory CD4, and about 0.4% of memory CD8 clonotypes. Incomplete sequencing was indicated by rarefaction of sorted-subset datasets, despite the large sequencing depth. Estimated clonotype richness was generally larger for naive than for memory subsets. Compared with non-shared clonotypes, the clonotypes found in all four sorted-subset donors had higher generation probabilities. Pairwise subsampling led to the expectation that sequencing depth would affect the degree of clonotype sharing among donors. Because the study included only a small number of donors, the genetic and exposure-history diversity represented was limited.

Trimming takes 3 bases from V and 2 bases from J, and the germline ends sit 7 bases apart. The CDR3 measures 14 amino acids from cysteine to phenylalanine. Left in the record is the CDR3 DNA by itself, 42 bases read in frame from the first base. The germline V gene provides CDR1 SNHLY and CDR2 FYNNEI. TCR CDR3 regions were amplified from genomic DNA by multiplex PCR using the deep immunoSEQ assay. For each cell subset, the extracted genomic DNA was distributed evenly across all wells of several immunoSEQ 96-well plates, and each plate served as one replicate. For sorted subsets, 150 to 200 ng genomic DNA, equal to about 30,000 T cell genomes, was loaded into each replicate PCR. The purified libraries were quantified using a Qubit 3.0 fluorometer, sized with a Bioanalyzer 2100, and then quantified again using the KAPA Library Quantification kit. A separate single-read 150-cycle Illumina NextSeq 550 flow cell was used to sequence each immunoSEQ 96-well plate. In the original analysis: The immunoSEQ output contained only junctional sequences without quality scores, so filtering could not match that applied to full-length reads. To assign V/J genes and CDR3, sequences were annotated using PyIR, a Python wrapper for IgBLAST v1.9, with IMGT germline references. Any read was removed if the V/J assignment was weak (E-value above 1e-6), the CDR3 was missing, or the read contained stop codons, out-of-frame junctions, or ambiguous translated residues. V3J clonotypes were defined by identical inferred V gene, J gene, and CDR3 amino acid sequence. The percentage overlap between two repertoires was calculated by dividing the number of shared unique clonotypes by the size of the smaller repertoire. RTK rarefaction, the Chao1 estimator, and Recon v2.1 estimates of unobserved clonotypes were used to assess repertoire richness. Generation probabilities were computed with OLGA for all TCRbeta clonotypes obtained by the gDNA method from several donors. In TCRdb, the immuneACCESS table is reduced to in-frame sequences with V and J assigned. These tables do not hold every clone; where another copy was compared, an unresolved V gene accounts for under half, and the others remain unexplained. The V and J calls and clone size are taken from that table; D and trimming were inferred from the DNA. Across this sample there are 1.5 million to 2.5 million clones, with over 85% seen only once. The biggest ten clones account for 1.2% of the sample.

Recombination joined TRBV2 with TRBJ2-2, with the D gene too uncertain to name. This TCR came from a man aged 18 to 35 in good health. The sequenced sample was naive CD8+ T cells sorted from blood. The label giving this sample's cell subset or site can be read as: CD45RA+CCR7+. The CDR3 is CASSDKGNTGELFF. The nucleotide sequence is given as TGTGCCAGCAGTGACAAAGGCAACACCGGGGAGCTGTTTTTT.